The table lists the clone carrying this TCR beta chain with a count of one. What it recognizes is unknown. The sample comes from a study of cytomegalovirus exposure and HLA in healthy donors. For the study at large: There were around 100 million unique TCR beta sequences, drawn from approximately 180 million T cells, in an earlier analysis. Genetic ancestry analysis placed approximately 78% of the approximately 390 donors that were genotyped in the Caucasian-associated cluster. Broader study findings: Later, TCR association rates were found to vary by HLA locus, highest for DRB1 and lowest for HLA-C.

The germline V gene has CDR1 SGHRS and CDR2 YFSETQ. V was trimmed by 4 bases and J by 8 bases, leaving 19 bases between them. The CDR3 is 16 amino acids. This PCR relied on a set of 60 Vbeta primers and 13 Jbeta primers. Original processing notes: Roughly 76 million unique TCR beta chains, around 10 million of them shared, were counted by a later analysis. TCRdb keeps only in-frame clones here, not all; method: immunoSEQ multiplex PCR. Clone size and the V and J calls come from that table; the DNA yielded D and trimming. Of approximately 150,000 clones in the sample, roughly 80% were seen once. The sequenced sample was PBMCs. This chain joins TRBV5-1 and TRBJ1-6; maybe TRBD1 (6 bases). This clonotype originated in a male donor in good health and CMV-seronegative. CDR3 sequence (DNA): TGCGCCAGCAGCCGGGGCTGGGGGCGAGGTGATTCACCCCTCCACTTT. This codes for CASSRGWGRGDSPLHF.